The present T cell receptor (beta chain) was sequenced within a study of T cell changes during pregnancy in multiple sclerosis. Sequencing used immunoSEQ multiplex PCR; TCRdb keeps in-frame clones, though not all of them. The table lists more than 40,000 clones, more than 85% of them singletons. This CDR3 comprises 20 residues. With V trimmed by 0 bases and J by 5 bases, 17 bases remained unmatched. Germline V gene sequence: CDR1 LNHDA, CDR2 SQIVND (reference sequence). The starting material was CD8+ T cells from peripheral blood mononuclear cells, obtained after pregnancy. This clonotype was obtained from a female donor with multiple sclerosis, enrolled in a pregnancy study. The chain joins TRBV19 to TRBJ2-1; 9 bases map to TRBD2. The CDR3 region is CASSIEHWDLAGTLNNEQFF. The DNA for the CDR3 is TGTGCCAGTAGTATAGAGCATTGGGACCTAGCGGGGACCTTAAACAATGAGCAGTTCTTC.